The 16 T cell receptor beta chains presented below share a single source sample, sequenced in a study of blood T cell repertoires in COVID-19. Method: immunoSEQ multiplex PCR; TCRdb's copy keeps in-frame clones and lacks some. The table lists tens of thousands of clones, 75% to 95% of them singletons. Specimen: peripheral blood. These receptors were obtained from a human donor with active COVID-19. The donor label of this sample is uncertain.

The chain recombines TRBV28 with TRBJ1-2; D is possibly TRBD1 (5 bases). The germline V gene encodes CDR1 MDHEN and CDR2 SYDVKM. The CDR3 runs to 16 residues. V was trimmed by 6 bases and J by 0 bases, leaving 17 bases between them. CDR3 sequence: CASSYGGVQANYGYTF. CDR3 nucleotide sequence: TGTGCCAGCAGCTATGGGGGGGTACAGGCTAACTATGGCTACACCTTC.

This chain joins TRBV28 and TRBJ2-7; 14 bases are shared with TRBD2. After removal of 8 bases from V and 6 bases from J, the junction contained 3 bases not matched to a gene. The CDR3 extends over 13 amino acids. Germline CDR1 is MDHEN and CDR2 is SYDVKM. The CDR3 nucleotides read TGTGCCAGCGGGGGACTAGCGGGAGTCGAGCAGTACTTC. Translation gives CASGGLAGVEQYF.

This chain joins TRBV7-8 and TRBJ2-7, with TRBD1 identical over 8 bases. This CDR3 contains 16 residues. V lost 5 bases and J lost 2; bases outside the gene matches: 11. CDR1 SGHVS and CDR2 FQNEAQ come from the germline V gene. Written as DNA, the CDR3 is TGTGCCAGCAGCAAAGGGACAGGCCAAGATACCTACGAGCAGTACTTC. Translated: CASSKGTGQDTYEQYF.

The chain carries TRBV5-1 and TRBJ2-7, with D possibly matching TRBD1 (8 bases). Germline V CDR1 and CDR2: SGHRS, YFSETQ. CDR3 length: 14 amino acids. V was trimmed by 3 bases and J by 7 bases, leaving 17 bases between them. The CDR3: CASSSTGEGGEQYF. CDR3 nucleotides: TGCGCCAGCAGCTCGACAGGGGAGGGAGGGGAGCAGTACTTC.

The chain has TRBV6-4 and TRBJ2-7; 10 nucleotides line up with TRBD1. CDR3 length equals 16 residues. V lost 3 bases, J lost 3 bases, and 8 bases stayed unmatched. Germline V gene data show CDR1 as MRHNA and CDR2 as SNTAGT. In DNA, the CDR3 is TGTGCCAGCAGTGAGGACAGGGGGTATTGGGACTACGAGCAGTACTTC. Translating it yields CASSEDRGYWDYEQYF.

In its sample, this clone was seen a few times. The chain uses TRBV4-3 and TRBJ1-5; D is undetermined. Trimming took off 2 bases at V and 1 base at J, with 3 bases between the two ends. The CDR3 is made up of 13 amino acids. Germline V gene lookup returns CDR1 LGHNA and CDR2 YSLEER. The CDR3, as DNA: TGCGCCAGCAGCCAACAGAGCAATCAGCCCCAGCATTTT. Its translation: CASSQQSNQPQHF.

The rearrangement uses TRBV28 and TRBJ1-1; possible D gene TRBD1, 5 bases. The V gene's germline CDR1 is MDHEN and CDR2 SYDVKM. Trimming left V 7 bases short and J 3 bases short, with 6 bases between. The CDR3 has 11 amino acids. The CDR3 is CASIGDTEAFF. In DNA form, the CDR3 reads TGTGCCAGCATAGGGGACACTGAAGCTTTCTTT.

The CDR3 here is CASSYALEELAGESETQYF. CDR3 DNA sequence: TGTGCCAGCAGTTACGCCTTGGAGGAGCTAGCGGGAGAATCAGAGACCCAGTACTTC. This chain uses TRBV6-2 or TRBV6-3 with TRBJ2-5, with 10 bases aligning to TRBD2. V lost 2 bases to trimming and J lost 4 bases; unmatched junction nucleotides: 16. Germline loops: CDR1 MNHEY, CDR2 SVGEGT. The CDR3 length is 19 residues.

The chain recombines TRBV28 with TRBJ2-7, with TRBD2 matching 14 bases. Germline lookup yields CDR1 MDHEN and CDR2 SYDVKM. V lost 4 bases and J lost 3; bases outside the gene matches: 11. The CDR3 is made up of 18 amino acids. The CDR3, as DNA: TGTGCCAGCAGTTCCGGGGGACTAGCGGGAGAGTGGGACTACGAGCAGTACTTC. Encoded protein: CASSSGGLAGEWDYEQYF.

The CDR3 loop reads CASSVGQGIYEQYF. The CDR3 nucleotides read TGTGCCAGCAGCGTAGGCCAGGGAATCTACGAGCAGTACTTC. The rearrangement joins TRBV9 to TRBJ2-7, with a possible D match to TRBD1 (5 bases). Per germline, CDR1 SGDLS and CDR2 YYNGEE. The CDR3 runs 14 residues. V shed 0 bases and J shed 3 bases, with 10 bases lying between them.

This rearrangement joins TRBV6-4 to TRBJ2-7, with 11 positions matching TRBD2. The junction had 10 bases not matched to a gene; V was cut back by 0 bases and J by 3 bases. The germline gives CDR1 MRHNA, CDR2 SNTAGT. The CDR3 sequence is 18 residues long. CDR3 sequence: CASSDSELAGEEVYEQYF. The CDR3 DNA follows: TGTGCCAGCAGTGACTCGGAACTAGCGGGAGAGGAGGTCTACGAGCAGTACTTC.

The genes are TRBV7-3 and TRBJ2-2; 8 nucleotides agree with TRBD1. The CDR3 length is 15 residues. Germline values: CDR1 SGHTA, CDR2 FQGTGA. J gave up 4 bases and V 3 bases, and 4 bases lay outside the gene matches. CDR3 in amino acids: CASSFLTGGTGELFF. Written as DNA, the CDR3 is TGTGCCAGCAGCTTCCTCACAGGGGGCACCGGGGAGCTGTTTTTT.

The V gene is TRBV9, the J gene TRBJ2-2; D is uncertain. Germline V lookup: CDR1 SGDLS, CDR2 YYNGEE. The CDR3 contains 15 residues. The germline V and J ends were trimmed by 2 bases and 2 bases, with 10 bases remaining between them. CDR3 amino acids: CASSVSISNTGELFF. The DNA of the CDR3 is TGTGCCAGCAGCGTCTCCATCAGTAACACCGGGGAGCTGTTTTTT.

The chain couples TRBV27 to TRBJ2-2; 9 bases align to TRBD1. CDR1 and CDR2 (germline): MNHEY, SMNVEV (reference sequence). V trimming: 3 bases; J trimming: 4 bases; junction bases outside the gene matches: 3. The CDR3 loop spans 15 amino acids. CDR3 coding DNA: TGTGCCAGCAGTTTCTCGACAGGGGGCACCGGGGAGCTGTTTTTT. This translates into CASSFSTGGTGELFF.

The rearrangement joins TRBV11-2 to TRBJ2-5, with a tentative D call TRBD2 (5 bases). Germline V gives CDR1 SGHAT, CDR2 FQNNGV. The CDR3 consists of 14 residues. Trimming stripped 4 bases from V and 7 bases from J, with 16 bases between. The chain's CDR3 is CASSWTRDIGTQYF. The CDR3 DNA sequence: TGTGCCAGCAGCTGGACTCGGGATATAGGGACCCAGTACTTC. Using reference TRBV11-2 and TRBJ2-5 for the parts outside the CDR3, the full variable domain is EAGVAQSPRYKIIEKRQSVAFWCNPISGHATLYWYQQILGQGPKLLIQFQNNGVVDDSQLPKDRFSAERLKGVDSTLKIQPAKLEDSAVYLCASSWTRDIGTQYFGPGTRLLVL.

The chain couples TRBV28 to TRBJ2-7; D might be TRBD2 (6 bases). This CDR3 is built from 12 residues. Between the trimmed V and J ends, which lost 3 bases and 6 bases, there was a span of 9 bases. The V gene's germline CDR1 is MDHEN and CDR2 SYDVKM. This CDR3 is CASSFREVEQYF. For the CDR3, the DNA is TGTGCCAGCAGTTTCAGGGAGGTCGAGCAGTACTTC.